This record concerns one T cell receptor beta chain sequence. Its antigen remains unidentified. At one boundary the junction diverges from the germline segment, which might be a read error. Per germline, CDR1 SSHAT and CDR2 FNYEAQ (reference sequence). This CDR3 spans 14 amino acids. The data were taken from a study of cytomegalovirus exposure and HLA in healthy donors. Repertoires were generated with immunoSEQ multiplex PCR, while TCRdb's copy carries only in-frame clones and drops some. Of 60,000 to 90,000 clones in the sample, 85% to 95% were seen once. Findings of the study overall: Clusters of TCRs from the first cohort tended to co-occur in the roughly 120 validation repertoires (as a later analysis found). Cytomegalovirus association was listed for about 180 TCR beta chains. High specificity and sensitivity for cytomegalovirus status were reported for the classifier.

The donors were part of the 120-subject validation cohort, which stood apart from the 666-subject first cohort. The sequenced sample consisted of PBMCs. This sequence originates from a woman aged 18 to 35 in good health and CMV-seronegative. V is TRBV7-7 and J is TRBJ2-7; 7 nucleotides line up with TRBD2. The CDR3 loop reads CASSLGGGSYEQYF. DNA for the CDR3: TGTGCTAGCAGCCTTGGCGGGGGCTCCTACGAGCAGTACTTC. The entire variable domain, with the rest obtained from reference TRBV7-7 and TRBJ2-7, is as follows: GAGVSQSPRYKVTKRGQDVTLRCDPISSHATLYWYQQALGQGPEFLTYFNYEAQPDKSGLPSDRFSAERPEGSISTLTIQRTEQRDSAMYRCASSLGGGSYEQYFGPGTRLTVT.